Shown below are 25 T cell receptor beta chains from a single sample sequenced in a study of shared clonotypes between healthy human individuals. This table comes from immunoSEQ multiplex PCR, and its TCRdb copy is limited to in-frame clones, with some not included. The profile shows some 980,000 clones, more than 75% of them singletons. Sequenced input: memory CD4+ T cells sorted from blood. Documented subset: CD45RA-negative fraction. The receptor set was obtained from a man between 18 and 29 years old in good health.

This clone came up many times. This CDR3 is also generated by other DNA sequences in the sample. The chain has TRBV4-3 and TRBJ2-5; 7 bases are a match to TRBD1. Trimming took 1 base from V and 3 from J; bases not matched to a gene: 5. This CDR3 is built from 15 residues. Germline V gene lookup returns CDR1 LGHNA and CDR2 YSLEER. The CDR3 bases are TGCGCCAGCAGCCAAGGCATGACAGGGAAAGAGACCCAGTACTTC. Its protein is CASSQGMTGKETQYF.

The CDR3 coding sequence is TGTGCCAGCTCACCCCTAAATGGGATCGCGGGAGGGCCAAACTACGAGCAGTACTTC. It codes for CASSPLNGIAGGPNYEQYF. The gene calls are TRBV18 and TRBJ2-7; TRBD2 matches 9 bases. Germline CDR1 KGHSH, CDR2 LQKENI. The CDR3 runs to 19 residues. V shed 3 bases and J 3 bases; nucleotides not matched to a gene: 18.

Remarks on this clone: Other DNA sequences within the sample encode an identical CDR3. DNA for the CDR3: TGTGCCAGCAGCTTGGGTGGACAGGGAAATTCACCCCTCCACTTT. Translating gives CASSLGGQGNSPLHF. The chain carries TRBV5-5 and TRBJ1-6, with 8 bases matching TRBD1. The CDR3 sequence is 15 residues long. V shed 0 bases, J shed 7 bases, and the junction held 3 bases outside the gene matches. Germline CDR1 SGHKS, CDR2 YYEKEE (reference sequence).

This clone was recorded a few times. This rearrangement joins TRBV7-2 to TRBJ1-1; D is uncertain. Trimming cost V 1 base and J 4 bases, with 13 bases left between them. CDR3 length equals 15 residues. Germline V lookup: CDR1 SGHTA, CDR2 FQGNSA. The DNA for the CDR3 is TGTGCCAGCAGCTTAGAGCCAGCAAGAGGCACTGAAGCTTTCTTT. Protein sequence: CASSLEPARGTEAFF. The full variable domain, completed using reference TRBV7-2 and TRBJ1-1, is GAGVSQSPSNKVTEKGKDVELRCDPISGHTALYWYRQSLGQGLEFLIYFQGNSAPDKSGLPSDRFSAERTGGSVSTLTIQRTQQEDSAVYLCASSLEPARGTEAFFGQGTRLTVV.

This clone turned up a few times. The J gene is TRBJ2-5, the V gene TRBV7-9, with D possibly called TRBD1 or TRBD2 (6 bases each). Germline assignment: CDR1 SEHNR and CDR2 FQNEAQ (reference sequence). Deletions cut 1 base from V and 4 bases from J, with 19 bases between. The CDR3 has 17 residues. Here the CDR3 reads CASSLVRPGVGGETQYF. The CDR3 DNA reads TGTGCCAGCAGCTTAGTGAGGCCGGGGGTAGGGGGAGAGACCCAGTACTTC.

The V and J genes are TRBV6-1 and TRBJ2-5; D is undetermined. The DNA end lines up better with TRBJ2-7; the J call may be wrong. Germline CDR1 is MNHNS and CDR2 is SASEGT. This CDR3 has 14 residues. The CDR3 bases are TGTGCCAGCAGTGGCTTGGAATACTCCTACGAGCAGTACTTC. Encoded protein: CASSGLEYSYEQYF.

The rearrangement links TRBV4-1 to TRBJ2-1; 9 nucleotides align to TRBD1. CDR3 length: 17 residues. The J segment lost 6 bases and the V segment lost 1 base, leaving 10 bases of the junction unmatched. Germline CDR1 and CDR2: MGHRA and YSYEKL. CDR3 nucleotides: TGCGCCAGCAGCCAAGGAGTTTTGACAGGGGGTTTCAATGAGCAGTTCTTC. Translated, it gives CASSQGVLTGGFNEQFF.

This clone was seen more than once but under ten times. The rearrangement joins TRBV27 to TRBJ1-1; D is unresolved. Germline V CDR1 and CDR2: MNHEY, SMNVEV (reference sequence). CDR3 length: 14 amino acids. The V end was cut by 2 bases, the J end by 5 bases, with 12 bases between. CDR3 loop: CASSLTRSRTEAFF. The DNA for the CDR3 is TGTGCCAGCAGTTTAACCAGGTCGCGGACTGAAGCTTTCTTT.

This clone was seen at least ten times. The rearrangement links TRBV11-3 to TRBJ2-5; 9 nucleotides agree with TRBD2. There are 16 residues in the CDR3. Germline-derived CDR1 and CDR2 are SGHNT and YENEEA. Germline trimming cut 5 bases from V and 2 bases from J; bases unmatched to any gene: 9. For the CDR3, the DNA is TGTGCCAGCAGCAGTGGTAGCGGGGGTCGACAAGAGACCCAGTACTTC. Its protein product is CASSSGSGGRQETQYF.

Notes on this clone: Other DNA variants within this sample encode the same CDR3. As DNA, the CDR3 is TGTGCCAGCAGTTATCAAGGGAACACTGAAGCTTTCTTT. Protein product: CASSYQGNTEAFF. This chain connects TRBV6-5 to TRBJ1-1; D is unresolved. The CDR3 loop spans 13 amino acids. The germline V and J ends were trimmed by 3 bases and 1 base, with 6 bases remaining between them. Per germline, CDR1 MNHEY and CDR2 SVGAGI.

This clone has ten or more counts. J is TRBJ2-6 and V is TRBV9; 9 bases are shared with TRBD1. CDR1 and CDR2 (germline): SGDLS, YYNGEE. Losses at the gene ends were 2 bases for V and 4 bases for J; bases not matched to a gene: 4. CDR3 length: 16 residues. The DNA for the CDR3 is TGTGCCAGCAGCGTCGGACAGGGGCGAGGGGCCAACGTCCTGACTTTC. Its protein is CASSVGQGRGANVLTF.

A remark on this clone: A much larger clonotype is one base distant, so this may be a read error. The chain has TRBV7-2 and TRBJ2-7; D may be TRBD2 (5 bases). Germline V gene lookup returns CDR1 SGHTA and CDR2 FQGNSA. V was pared by 0 bases and J by 2 bases, with 5 bases between. CDR3 length equals 13 residues. The CDR3 loop is CASSLAGAYEQYF. The DNA of the CDR3 is TGTGCCAGCAGCTTAGCGGGAGCCTACGAGCAGTACTTC.

The chain joins TRBV18 to TRBJ2-2; D is unclear. Per the germline V gene, CDR1 is KGHSH and CDR2 is LQKENI. This CDR3 has 16 residues. Trimming pared 4 bases from V and 1 base from J, leaving 13 bases between. In nucleotides, the CDR3 is TGTGCCAGCTCACGGGGTACGCTGAAGAACACCGGGGAGCTGTTTTTT. This codes for CASSRGTLKNTGELFF.

The V and J genes are TRBV13 and TRBJ1-1, with TRBD1 matching over 7 bases. The ends lost 2 bases at V and 11 bases at J; junction bases unmatched: 5. The CDR3 contains 12 residues. Germline CDR1 reads PRHDT; CDR2 reads FYEKMQ (reference sequence). CDR3 protein: CASSLPGQTAFF. The CDR3 nucleotides are TGTGCCAGCAGCTTACCGGGACAGACGGCTTTCTTT.

The chain is built from TRBV21-1 and TRBJ2-7. TRBV21-1 is recorded as a pseudogene. The CDR3 loop spans 14 amino acids. The CDR3 DNA is TGTGCCAGCACACGGACCGAGCGTTGGGGGGAGCAGTACTTC. It translates to CASTRTERWGEQYF.

The chain employs TRBV2 and TRBJ2-3, with 10 bases identical to TRBD1. The CDR3 has 14 amino acids. Germline trimming cut 6 bases from V and 3 bases from J; bases unmatched to any gene: 3. Germline lookup yields CDR1 SNHLY and CDR2 FYNNEI. CDR3 nucleotides: TGTGCCAGCAGGGACAGGGGGGGGACAGATACGCAGTATTTT. Amino acids: CASRDRGGTDTQYF. The complete variable domain, with remaining parts taken from reference TRBV2 and TRBJ2-3, reads EPEVTQTPSHQVTQMGQEVILRCVPISNHLYFYWYRQILGQKVEFLVSFYNNEISEKSEIFDDQFSVERPDGSNFTLKIRSTKLEDSAMYFCASRDRGGTDTQYFGPGTRLTVL.

This rearrangement joins TRBV18 to TRBJ1-5; the match to TRBD1 covers 10 bases. V was clipped by 3 bases and J by 2 bases; unmatched bases: 7. Germline CDR1 reads KGHSH; CDR2 reads LQKENI. The CDR3 is 17 amino acids. The CDR3 nucleotides are TGTGCCAGCTCACCCCTACGACAGGGGGCCGGCAATCAGCCCCAGCATTTT. It codes for CASSPLRQGAGNQPQHF.

The chain uses TRBV7-2 and TRBJ1-5; D is undetermined. This CDR3 is built from 14 residues. Germline loops: CDR1 SGHTA, CDR2 FQGNSA. V was pared by 3 bases and J by 2 bases, with 8 bases between. The CDR3, as DNA: TGTGCCAGCAGCTTTAGGGTTGGCAATCAGCCCCAGCATTTT. Translation: CASSFRVGNQPQHF.

In DNA, the CDR3 is TGTGCCAGCACCGTAGGAGAGCTTCTATCCTACAATGAGCAGTTCTTC. It codes for CASTVGELLSYNEQFF. The chain is built from TRBV5-5 and TRBJ2-1; D remains ambiguous. Germline V gives CDR1 SGHKS, CDR2 YYEKEE (reference sequence). The CDR3 spans 16 residues. Trimming left V 6 bases short and J 1 base short, with 17 bases between.

The DNA for the CDR3 is TGTGCCAGCAGTGGTACAGGGAGGCGGACTGAAGCTTTCTTT. This codes for CASSGTGRRTEAFF. This chain connects TRBV28 to TRBJ1-1, with TRBD1 as a possible D gene (6 bases). This CDR3 spans 14 amino acids. V lost 5 bases and J lost 5, with 15 bases in between. Germline CDR1 MDHEN, CDR2 SYDVKM.

The rearrangement uses TRBV20-1 and TRBJ2-7; 9 bases fit TRBD1. Trimming took 6 bases from V and 5 from J; bases not matched to a gene: 2. The CDR3 runs 11 residues. Germline lookup yields CDR1 DFQATT and CDR2 SNEGSKA (reference sequence). CDR3 DNA: TGCAGTGCGAGGACAGGGGACGAGCAGTACTTC. This translates into CSARTGDEQYF.

Note on this clone: The sample contains more than one DNA sequence encoding this CDR3. The chain has TRBV6-1 and TRBJ2-2; D not certain. This CDR3 comprises 12 residues. The germline gives CDR1 MNHNS, CDR2 SASEGT. With 3 bases removed from V and 4 bases from J, the gap between germline ends came to 3 bases. The CDR3 DNA reads TGTGCCAGCAGTGACTCCACCGGGGAGCTGTTTTTT. Translating gives CASSDSTGELFF.

This chain uses TRBV19 with TRBJ2-7; D may be TRBD1 (6 bases). V was shortened by 1 base and J by 2 bases, with 12 bases between the two germline ends. This CDR3 is 15 amino acids long. Germline V gene sequence: CDR1 LNHDA, CDR2 SQIVND (reference sequence). The CDR3: CASSIGGGTTYEQYF. The CDR3, as DNA: TGTGCCAGTAGTATAGGTGGGGGCACGACCTACGAGCAGTACTTC.

This sequence joins TRBV15 and TRBJ2-7; D uncertain. Trimming stripped 3 bases from V and 0 bases from J, with 15 bases between. Germline CDR1 LNHNV, CDR2 YYDKDF (reference sequence). There are 16 residues in the CDR3. The CDR3 sequence: CATSSFFASNSYEQYF. CDR3 sequence (DNA): TGTGCCACCAGCAGTTTTTTTGCGTCTAACTCCTACGAGCAGTACTTC.

The V gene is TRBV5-1, the J gene TRBJ2-7; the match to TRBD1 covers 7 bases. This CDR3 has 13 residues. CDR1 and CDR2 (germline): SGHRS, YFSETQ. Trimming removed 4 bases from V and 7 bases from J; junction bases left unmatched: 8. CDR3 bases: TGCGCCAGCAGCCCAGGGGGTATACATGAGCAGTACTTC. As protein: CASSPGGIHEQYF.